This T cell receptor (beta chain) appears in the sequencing data of a study of blood T cells in healthy people across ages. A J-beta primer mix and a sample-barcoded 5' primer were used in a second PCR of about 7 to 12 cycles. Paired-end reads containing CDR3 totaled no fewer than 2.5 million for each sample. TCRdb re-called the 5' RACE reads through MiXCR, storing one row per CDR3 protein. The sample carries some 560,000 distinct CDR3 sequences, roughly a quarter recorded once. CDR3 length equals 17 residues. The germline V gene encodes CDR1 SGHTA and CDR2 FQGNSA. Between the trimmed V and J ends, which lost 2 bases and 1 base, there was a span of 15 bases. Only a few counts were recorded for this clonotype. Antigen: not known. Study observations and caveats: When one million T cells were used, diversity estimates were thought to be underestimates.

These same data were also listed under a study on T cells of mothers and their children.

This receptor was obtained from a boy younger than 10 in good health. This rearrangement joins TRBV7-2 to TRBJ1-5; D remains unclear. The sequenced material came from blood. The CDR3 bases are TGTGCCAGCAGCTTAATTGAGGGCGAAGCGAGCAATCAGCCCCAGCATTTT. This codes for CASSLIEGEASNQPQHF.